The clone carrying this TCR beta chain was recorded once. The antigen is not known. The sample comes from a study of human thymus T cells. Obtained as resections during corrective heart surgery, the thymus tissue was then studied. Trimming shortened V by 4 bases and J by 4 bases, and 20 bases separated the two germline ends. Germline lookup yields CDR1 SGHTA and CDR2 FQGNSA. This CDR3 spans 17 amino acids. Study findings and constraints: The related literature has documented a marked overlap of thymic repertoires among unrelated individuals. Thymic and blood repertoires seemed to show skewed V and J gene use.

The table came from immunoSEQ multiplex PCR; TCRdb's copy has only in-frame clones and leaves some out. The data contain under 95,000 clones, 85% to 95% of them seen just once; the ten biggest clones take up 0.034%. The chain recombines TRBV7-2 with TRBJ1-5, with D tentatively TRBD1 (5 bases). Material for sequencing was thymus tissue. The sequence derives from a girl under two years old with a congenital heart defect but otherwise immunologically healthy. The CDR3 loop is CASSSGGGRRLNQPQHF. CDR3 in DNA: TGTGCCAGCAGCTCCGGGGGTGGGCGGAGACTTAATCAGCCCCAGCATTTT.